This entry describes one T cell receptor (beta chain). The authors' processing: Reference gene primer amplification yielded estimated nucleated cell counts. The repertoire was sequenced with immunoSEQ multiplex PCR; TCRdb's copy has only in-frame clones and lacks some. V and J calls and clone size are those listed in that table; D and trimming were worked out from the DNA. The table records hundreds of thousands of clones, about 85% of them present only once. The data stem from a study of blood T cell repertoires in COVID-19. As for the study in general: The United States, Italy and Spain provided the acute and convalescent COVID-19 samples. Sources were T cells, B-cell-depleted T cells, or PBMCs; the material itself was cDNA or gDNA.

With 4 bases removed from V and 6 bases from J, the gap between germline ends came to 7 bases. Looked up from germline, CDR1 is MNHEY and CDR2 is SVGAGI. The CDR3 length is 11 residues. The genes are TRBV6-5 and TRBJ2-7; D is ambiguous. The origin of this receptor is a woman in her fifties or sixties with active or convalescent COVID-19. Input material: peripheral blood. This chain's CDR3 is CASSLRSEQYF. The CDR3 DNA follows: TGTGCCAGCAGTTTGAGAAGCGAGCAGTACTTC.